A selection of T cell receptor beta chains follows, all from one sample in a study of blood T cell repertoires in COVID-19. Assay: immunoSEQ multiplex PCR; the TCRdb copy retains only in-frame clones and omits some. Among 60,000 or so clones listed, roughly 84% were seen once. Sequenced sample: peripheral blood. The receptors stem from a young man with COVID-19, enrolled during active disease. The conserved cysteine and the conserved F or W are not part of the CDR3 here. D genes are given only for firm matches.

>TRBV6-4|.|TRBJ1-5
ASSDNRVGQPQH
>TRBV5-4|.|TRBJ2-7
ASSLEQGEGEQY
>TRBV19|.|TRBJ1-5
ASSGGINQPQH
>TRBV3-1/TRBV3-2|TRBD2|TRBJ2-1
ASSQVHSGGYNEQF
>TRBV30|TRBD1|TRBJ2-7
AWSRQGHEQY
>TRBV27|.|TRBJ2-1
ASSGSRISYNEQF
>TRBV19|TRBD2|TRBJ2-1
ASSIKRSAGGGEQF
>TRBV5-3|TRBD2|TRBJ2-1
ARSSKSWTSGISYNEQF
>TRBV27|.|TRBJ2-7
ASRGTSTYEQY
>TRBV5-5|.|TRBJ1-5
ASSLAGGRSNQPQH